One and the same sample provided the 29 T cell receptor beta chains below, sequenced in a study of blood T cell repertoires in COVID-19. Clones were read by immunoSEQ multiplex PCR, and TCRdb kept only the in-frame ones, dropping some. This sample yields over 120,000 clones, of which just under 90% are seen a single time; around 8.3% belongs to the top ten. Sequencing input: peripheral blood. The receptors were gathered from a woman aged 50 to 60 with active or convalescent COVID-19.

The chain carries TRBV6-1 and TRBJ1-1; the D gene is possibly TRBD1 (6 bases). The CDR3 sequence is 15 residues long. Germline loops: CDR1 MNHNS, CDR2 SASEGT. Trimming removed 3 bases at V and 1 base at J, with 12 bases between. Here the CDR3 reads CASSELGHGNTEAFF. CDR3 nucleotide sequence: TGTGCCAGCAGTGAGTTGGGACACGGGAACACTGAAGCTTTCTTT.

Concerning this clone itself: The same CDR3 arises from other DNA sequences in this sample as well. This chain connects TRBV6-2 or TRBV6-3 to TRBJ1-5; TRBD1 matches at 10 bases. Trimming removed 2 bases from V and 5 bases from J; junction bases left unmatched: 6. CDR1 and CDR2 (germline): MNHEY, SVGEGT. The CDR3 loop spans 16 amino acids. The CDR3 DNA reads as TGTGCCAGCAGTTACGGCCCGGGACAGGGGCATCAGCCCCAGCATTTT. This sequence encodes CASSYGPGQGHQPQHF.

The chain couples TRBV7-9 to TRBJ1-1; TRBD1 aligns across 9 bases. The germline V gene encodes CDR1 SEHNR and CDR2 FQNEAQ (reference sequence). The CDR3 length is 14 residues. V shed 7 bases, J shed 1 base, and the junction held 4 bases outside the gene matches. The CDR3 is CASTWTGENTEAFF. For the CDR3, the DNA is TGTGCCAGCACCTGGACAGGGGAGAACACTGAAGCTTTCTTT.

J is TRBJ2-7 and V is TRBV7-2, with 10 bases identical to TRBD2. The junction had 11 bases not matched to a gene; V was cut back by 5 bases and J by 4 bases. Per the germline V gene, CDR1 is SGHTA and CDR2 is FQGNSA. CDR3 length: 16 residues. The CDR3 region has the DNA TGTGCCAGCAGCCAGACCGGACTAGCGGCGTCTTACGAGCAGTACTTC. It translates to CASSQTGLAASYEQYF. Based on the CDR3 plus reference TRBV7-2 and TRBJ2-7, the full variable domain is GAGVSQSPSNKVTEKGKDVELRCDPISGHTALYWYRQSLGQGLEFLIYFQGNSAPDKSGLPSDRFSAERTGGSVSTLTIQRTQQEDSAVYLCASSQTGLAASYEQYFGPGTRLTVT.

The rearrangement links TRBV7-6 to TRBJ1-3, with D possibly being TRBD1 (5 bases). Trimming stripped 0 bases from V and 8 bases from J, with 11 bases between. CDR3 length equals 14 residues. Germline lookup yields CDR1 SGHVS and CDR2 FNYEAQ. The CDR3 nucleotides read TGTGCCAGCAGCTTAGCCTCGGGAGGGGACACCATATATTTT. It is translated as CASSLASGGDTIYF. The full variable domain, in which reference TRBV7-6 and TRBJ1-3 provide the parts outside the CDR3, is GAGVSQSPRYKVTKRGQDVALRCDPISGHVSLYWYRQALGQGPEFLTYFNYEAQQDKSGLPNDRFSAERPEGSISTLTIQRTEQRDSAMYRCASSLASGGDTIYFGEGSWLTVV.

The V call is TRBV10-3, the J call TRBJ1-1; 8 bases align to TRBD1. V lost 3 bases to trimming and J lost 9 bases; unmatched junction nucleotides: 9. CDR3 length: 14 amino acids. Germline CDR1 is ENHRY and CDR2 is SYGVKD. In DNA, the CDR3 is TGTGCCATCAGTGAAAGGACAGGGATACTTCAAGCTTTCTTT. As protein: CAISERTGILQAFF.

CDR3 bases: TGTGCCAGCAGTGGAAGACAGGCTCAGAGGAATTCACCCCTCCACTTT. Amino acids: CASSGRQAQRNSPLHF. The chain carries TRBV2 and TRBJ1-6; tentatively, D is TRBD1 (6 bases). Germline CDR1 and CDR2: SNHLY and FYNNEI. Trimming took off 4 bases at V and 7 bases at J, with 17 bases between the two ends. The CDR3 is 16 amino acids.

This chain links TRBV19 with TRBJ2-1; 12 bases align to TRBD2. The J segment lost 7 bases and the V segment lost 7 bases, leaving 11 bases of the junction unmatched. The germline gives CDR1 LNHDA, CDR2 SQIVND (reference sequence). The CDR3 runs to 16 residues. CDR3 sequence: CASTRLAGEGSNEQFF. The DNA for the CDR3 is TGTGCCAGTACCAGACTAGCGGGAGAGGGAAGTAATGAGCAGTTCTTC.

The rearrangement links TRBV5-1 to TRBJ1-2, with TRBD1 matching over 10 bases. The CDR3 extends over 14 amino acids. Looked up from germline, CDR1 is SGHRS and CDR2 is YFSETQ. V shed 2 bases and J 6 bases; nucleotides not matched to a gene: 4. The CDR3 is CASSFGTGVDGYTF. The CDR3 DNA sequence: TGCGCCAGCAGCTTCGGGACAGGGGTCGATGGCTACACCTTC.

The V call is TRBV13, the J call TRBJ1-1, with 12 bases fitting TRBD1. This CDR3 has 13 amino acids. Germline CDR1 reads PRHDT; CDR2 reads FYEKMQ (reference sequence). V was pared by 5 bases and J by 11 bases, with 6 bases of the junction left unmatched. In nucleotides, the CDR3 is TGTGCCAGCAGCACGGGACAGGGGGCGAATGCTTTCTTT. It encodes CASSTGQGANAFF.

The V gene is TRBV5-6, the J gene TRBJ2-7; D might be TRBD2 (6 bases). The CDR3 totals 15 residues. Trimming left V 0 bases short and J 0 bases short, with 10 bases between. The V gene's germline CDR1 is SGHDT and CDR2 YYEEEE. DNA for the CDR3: TGTGCCAGCAGCTTGGGGGGGACTGTCTCCTACGAGCAGTACTTC. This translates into CASSLGGTVSYEQYF.

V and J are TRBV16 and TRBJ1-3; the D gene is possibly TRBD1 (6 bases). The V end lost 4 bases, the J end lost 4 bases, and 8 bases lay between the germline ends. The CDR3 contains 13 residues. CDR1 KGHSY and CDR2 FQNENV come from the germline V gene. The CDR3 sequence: CASSLDSGNTIYF. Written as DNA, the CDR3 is TGTGCCAGCAGCCTGGACAGCGGAAACACCATATATTTT.

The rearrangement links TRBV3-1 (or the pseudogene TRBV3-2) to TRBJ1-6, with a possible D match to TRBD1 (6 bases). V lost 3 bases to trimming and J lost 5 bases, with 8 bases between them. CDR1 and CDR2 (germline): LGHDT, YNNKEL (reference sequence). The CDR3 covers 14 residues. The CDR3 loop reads CASSQAGDNSPLHF. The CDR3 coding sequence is TGTGCCAGCAGCCAGGCAGGGGATAATTCACCCCTCCACTTT.

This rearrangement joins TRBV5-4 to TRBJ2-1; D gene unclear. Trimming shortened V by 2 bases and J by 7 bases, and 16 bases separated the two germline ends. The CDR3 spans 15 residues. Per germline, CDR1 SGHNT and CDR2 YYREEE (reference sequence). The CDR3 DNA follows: TGTGCCAGCAGCTTTCAACGACTCAGTAGGAATGAGCAGTTCTTC. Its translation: CASSFQRLSRNEQFF. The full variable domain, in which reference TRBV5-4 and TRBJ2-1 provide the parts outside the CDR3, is ETGVTQSPTHLIKTRGQQVTLRCSSQSGHNTVSWYQQALGQGPQFIFQYYREEENGRGNFPPRFSGLQFPNYSSELNVNALELDDSALYLCASSFQRLSRNEQFFGPGTRLTVL.

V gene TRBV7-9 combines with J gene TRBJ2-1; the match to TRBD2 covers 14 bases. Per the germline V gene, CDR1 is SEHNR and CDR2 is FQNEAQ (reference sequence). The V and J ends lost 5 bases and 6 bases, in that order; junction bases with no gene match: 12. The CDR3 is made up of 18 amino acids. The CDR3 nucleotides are TGTGCCAGCAGCGTACACTTGACTAGCGGGAGGGCCGGCAATGAGCAGTTCTTC. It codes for CASSVHLTSGRAGNEQFF.

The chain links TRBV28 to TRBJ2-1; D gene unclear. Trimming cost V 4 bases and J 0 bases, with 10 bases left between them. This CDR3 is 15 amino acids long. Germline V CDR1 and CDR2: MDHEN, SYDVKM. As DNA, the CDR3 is TGTGCCAGCAGTTCCTCTACTACCTCCTACAATGAGCAGTTCTTC. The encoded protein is CASSSSTTSYNEQFF.

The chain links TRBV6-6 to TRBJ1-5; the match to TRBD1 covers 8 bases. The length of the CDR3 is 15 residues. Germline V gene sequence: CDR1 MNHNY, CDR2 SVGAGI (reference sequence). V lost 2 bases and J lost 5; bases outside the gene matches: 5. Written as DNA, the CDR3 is TGTGCCAGCAGTTACGGGGACAGGCTTGATCAGCCCCAGCATTTT. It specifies CASSYGDRLDQPQHF.

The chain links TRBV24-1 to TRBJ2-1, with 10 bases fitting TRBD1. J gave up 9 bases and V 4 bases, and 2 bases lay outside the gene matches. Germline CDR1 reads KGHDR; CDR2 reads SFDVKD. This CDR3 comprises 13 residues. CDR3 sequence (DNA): TGTGCCACCAGTGAGACAGGGGGCTTTGAGCAGTTCTTC. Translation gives CATSETGGFEQFF.

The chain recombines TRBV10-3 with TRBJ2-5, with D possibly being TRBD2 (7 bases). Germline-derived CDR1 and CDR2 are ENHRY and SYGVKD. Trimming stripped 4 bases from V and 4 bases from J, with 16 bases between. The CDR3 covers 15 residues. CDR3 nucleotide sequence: TGTGCCATCAGTGTATCTAGCGGAGGGGGAGAGACCCAGTACTTC. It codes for CAISVSSGGGETQYF.

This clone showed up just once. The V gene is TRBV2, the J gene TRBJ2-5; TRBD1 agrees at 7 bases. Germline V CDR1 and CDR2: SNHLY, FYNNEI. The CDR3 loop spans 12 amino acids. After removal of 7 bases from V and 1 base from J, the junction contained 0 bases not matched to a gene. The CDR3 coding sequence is TGTGCCAGCAACAGGGGCCAAGAGACCCAGTACTTC. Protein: CASNRGQETQYF. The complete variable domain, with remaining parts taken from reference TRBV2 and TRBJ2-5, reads EPEVTQTPSHQVTQMGQEVILRCVPISNHLYFYWYRQILGQKVEFLVSFYNNEISEKSEIFDDQFSVERPDGSNFTLKIRSTKLEDSAMYFCASNRGQETQYFGPGTRLLVL.

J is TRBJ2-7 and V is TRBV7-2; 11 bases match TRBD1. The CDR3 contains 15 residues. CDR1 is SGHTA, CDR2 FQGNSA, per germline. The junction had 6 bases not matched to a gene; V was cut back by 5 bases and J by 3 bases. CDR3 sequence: CASSVTGTGGYEQYF. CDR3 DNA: TGTGCCAGCAGCGTAACCGGGACAGGGGGCTACGAGCAGTACTTC.

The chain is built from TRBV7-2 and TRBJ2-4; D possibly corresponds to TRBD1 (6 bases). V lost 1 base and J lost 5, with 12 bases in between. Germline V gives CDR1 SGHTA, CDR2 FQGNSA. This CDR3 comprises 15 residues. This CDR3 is CASSLVLGAENIQYF. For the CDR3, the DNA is TGTGCCAGCAGCTTAGTCCTGGGGGCTGAAAACATTCAGTACTTC.

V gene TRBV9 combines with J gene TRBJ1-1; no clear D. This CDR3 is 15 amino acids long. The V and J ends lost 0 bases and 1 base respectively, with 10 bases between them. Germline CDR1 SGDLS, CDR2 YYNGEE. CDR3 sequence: CASSVEGGGNTEAFF. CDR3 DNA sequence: TGTGCCAGCAGCGTAGAGGGTGGAGGGAACACTGAAGCTTTCTTT.

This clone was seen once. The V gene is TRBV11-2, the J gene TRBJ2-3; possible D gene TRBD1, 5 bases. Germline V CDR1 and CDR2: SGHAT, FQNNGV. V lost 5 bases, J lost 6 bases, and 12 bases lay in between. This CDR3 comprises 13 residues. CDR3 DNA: TGTGCCAGCAGCCTAAGGGGCTCTGATACGCAGTATTTT. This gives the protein CASSLRGSDTQYF.

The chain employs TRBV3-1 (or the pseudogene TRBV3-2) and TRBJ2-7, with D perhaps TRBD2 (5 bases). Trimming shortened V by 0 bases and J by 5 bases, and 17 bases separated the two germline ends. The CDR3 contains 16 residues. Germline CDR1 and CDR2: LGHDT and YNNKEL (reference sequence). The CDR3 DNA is TGTGCCAGCAGCCAAGAGAGGGTTACCTCTCGGGACGAGCAGTACTTC. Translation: CASSQERVTSRDEQYF.

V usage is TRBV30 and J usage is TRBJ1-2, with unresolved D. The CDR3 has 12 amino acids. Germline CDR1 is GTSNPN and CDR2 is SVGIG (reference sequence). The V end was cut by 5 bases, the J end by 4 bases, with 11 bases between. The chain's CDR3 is CAWHRTIYGYTF. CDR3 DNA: TGTGCCTGGCACCGGACTATCTATGGCTACACCTTC.

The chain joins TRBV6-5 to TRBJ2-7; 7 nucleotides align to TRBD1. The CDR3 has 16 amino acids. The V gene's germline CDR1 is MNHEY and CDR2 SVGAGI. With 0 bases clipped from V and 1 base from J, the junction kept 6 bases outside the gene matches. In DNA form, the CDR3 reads TGTGCCAGCAGTTACTCAGGGGGCGAGTATTCCTACGAGCAGTACTTC. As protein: CASSYSGGEYSYEQYF.

CDR3 protein: CASSPISLASEAFF. The CDR3 DNA follows: TGTGCCAGCTCACCGATTTCTTTAGCCTCTGAAGCTTTCTTT. This chain uses TRBV18 with TRBJ1-1, with unresolved D. Trimming removed 3 bases at V and 6 bases at J, with 14 bases between. The CDR3 consists of 14 residues. Germline CDR1 KGHSH, CDR2 LQKENI.

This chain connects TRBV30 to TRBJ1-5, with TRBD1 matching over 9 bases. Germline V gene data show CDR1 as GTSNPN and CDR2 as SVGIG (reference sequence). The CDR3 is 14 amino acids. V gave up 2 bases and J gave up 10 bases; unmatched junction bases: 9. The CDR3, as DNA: TGTGCCTGGAGTCAGATGGGGACAGGGATCCCCCAGCATTTT. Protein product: CAWSQMGTGIPQHF.